The entry below describes one T cell receptor (beta chain). Its antigen is unidentified. This sample stems from a study of T cell responses to AZD1222 COVID-19 vaccine. Whole-study results and caveats: When two AZD1222 doses had been given, Spike-specific TCR breadth and depth rose. Clonal diversity was possibly underestimated, and the donors were mostly white British, with more females.

Germline CDR1 reads SGHRS; CDR2 reads YFSETQ. V dropped 5 bases and J dropped 3 bases, with 15 bases sitting between them. The CDR3 runs 14 residues. Repertoires were generated with immunoSEQ multiplex PCR, while TCRdb's copy carries only in-frame clones and drops some. The table lists 150,000 to 200,000 clones, just over 90% of them singletons, with less than 1.3% in the top ten. This chain connects TRBV5-1 to TRBJ2-7; D is undetermined. The sample here was peripheral blood, taken 28 days after the second AZD1222 dose. This TCR came from an adult who received the AZD1222 COVID-19 vaccine. The CDR3 nucleotides read TGCGCCAGCAGTGTACAGATCAACAACTACGAGCAGTACTTC. As protein: CASSVQINNYEQYF.